What follows describes a single T cell receptor beta chain. Which antigen it targets is not known. No base quality information exists; no much larger clone differs at one position. The library relied on the immunoSEQ multiplex PCR assay. The study's own analysis went as follows. A statistical classification framework was built for diagnosing cytomegalovirus status from the catalog of TCR beta chain sequences. Sourced from immuneACCESS, this table was stored by TCRdb with only in-frame sequences that have V and J called. A share of the clones is absent; for the studies checked, an unresolved V gene accounts for under half, and the remainder has no known explanation. V, J and clone size derive from that table, while D and trimming were established from the DNA sequence. In all, the sample holds about 260,000 clones, and roughly 91% of those were seen once. The ten largest account for approximately 3.1% of the sample.

This specimen belongs to a study of cytomegalovirus exposure and HLA in healthy donors (dated by TCRdb to about 2017). For context, the study as a whole: According to a later analysis, the 120 or so validation repertoires were produced on the same platform as the approximately 610 repertoires of the first cohort. The study aimed to test whether cataloging public T cell receptors could reveal signatures of past pathogen exposure. Besides the first cohort of 666 subjects, a separate validation cohort made up of 120 different subjects was used. The study combined high-throughput TCR immunosequencing, statistical association of individual TCRs with disease status, and machine learning to predict cytomegalovirus infection status.

The paper's findings and limits, for the study overall: Cytomegalovirus status was reported to be diagnosed by the classifier with high specificity and sensitivity in both the original and validation cohorts. Of the cluster scores, 94% were above 0 in a later analysis, which found that TCRs clustered in the first cohort also tended to co-occur in the 95 to 150 validation repertoires. The authors suggested that the approach could potentially be extended to other disease states and immunological phenotypes. The validation cohort had no HLA typing available for a later analysis, so co-occurrence within that cohort was assessed over all 120 or so repertoires. In vitro tests confirmed that a few of the cytomegalovirus-associated TCR beta chains recognize cytomegalovirus antigens. Most TCR sequences were observed very rarely across donors, whereas some public TCRs were present in many individuals. A total of 150 or so TCR beta chains were listed by the study as associated with cytomegalovirus.

Donors formed part of the validation cohort, which comprised 95 to 150 subjects and was distinct from the first cohort of over 500 subjects. The germline V end is reduced by 5 bases and the J end by 6 bases; junction bases left unmatched: 4. From the germline V gene (reference sequence), CDR1 is LNHDA and CDR2 is SQIVND. The CDR3 contains 13 residues, cysteine and phenylalanine counted. Solely the CDR3 DNA is kept, with 39 bases framed from the first base. The chain uses TRBV19 and TRBJ1-1; 9 central bases correspond to TRBD1. The sequenced material came from PBMCs. This clonotype originated in a woman in her thirties in good health and CMV-seronegative. The CDR3 corresponds to CASSSGTGSEAFF. The DNA sequence is TGTGCCAGTAGTTCGGGGACAGGGTCTGAAGCTTTCTTT.